This TCR beta chain was found in a study of human T cells and chemical hapten exposure (dated by TCRdb to the early 2020s). General notes on the study: For sensitization, 2% DPC in acetone was applied to a 2 cm by 2 cm area of upper inner arm skin. Throughout the study period of about 22 weeks, patients also received therapeutic DPC doses to the scalp every week. Patch tests used Finn chambers with 0.01% DPC on the upper back, scored after 6 days by International Contact Dermatitis Research Group standards. The patient cohort, mostly female, included alopecia areata with under or over 50% scalp involvement, alopecia totalis and alopecia universalis. The libraries were sequenced as a pool, and the TCR yield per sample differed mostly because of small variations in library volumes within the pool. The study tracked peripheral blood TCR repertoire changes in vivo during primary and secondary sensitization to the hapten diphenylcyclopropenone (DPC) in alopecia patients. Patient blood was sampled pre-sensitization (week 0) and at 2, 6 and about 24 weeks after DPC sensitization. Roughly 30 alopecia patients provided blood for TCR sequencing at one to four time points (pre-sensitization, 2, 6 and 24 weeks).

The protocol used for the library was RACE. Sequencing was performed on a NextSeq 500. During library preparation, unique molecular identifiers were attached to individual cDNA molecules so that TCRs could be counted in a quantitative, reproducible way. Both TCR alpha and TCR beta chains were sequenced from each blood RNA sample. From the authors' description of their analysis: A median of about 89,000 TCRs per sample was observed, with a range of roughly 23,224 to 700,000. The Decombinator software suite was used to annotate the V, J and CDR3 of the TCR reads. To make PS versus PT1 abundance plots, every sample was subsampled to the same number of TCRs (28,000). Expanded TCRs were defined as absent before sensitization and observed at least eight times at the 2-week time point. The public reads were quality trimmed at Q25 with fastp and then assembled into clones with MiXCR by TCRdb, keeping productive beta chains. Rows matching on CDR3 protein sequence are summarized as one entry with the most common DNA and genes. The V and J calls come from TCRdb's annotation, not from the publication. This sample comprises roughly 200,000 distinct CDR3 sequences, under 25% of them detected only once. The ten largest clonotypes hold approximately 6.4% of the sample.

This clonotype was found once. The target of this receptor is not known. There are no base qualities to consult, and no much larger clone falls within one base. The germline V gene sets CDR1 to SGHTA and CDR2 to FQGNSA. V and J are truncated by 3 bases and 10 bases respectively, leaving an intervening sequence of 14 bases. The CDR3, cysteine through phenylalanine, is 13 amino acids long. Just CDR3 DNA is preserved here, 39 bases in frame from base 1. The label giving this sample's time point can be read as: patch test 1, 2 weeks after DPC sensitization. Interpreted using the paper, the treatment or condition label stands for: therapeutic diphenylcyclopropenone sensitization with weekly scalp DPC. At each patch-test visit, blood was drawn before the patch test was applied. To be eligible, patients had to be aged 18 to 70, diagnosed with alopecia and judged suitable for DPC therapy, while pregnant patients were excluded. Total RNA was extracted from unfractionated whole blood collected in Tempus Blood RNA tubes.

The full study reports these points: A positive correlation was found between the number of PT1 expanded TCRs and patch test score, with significance reached at thresholds 8, 16 and 32 but not 4. After repeated subsampling, changes were observed in the strength of the expansion versus patch-test correlation and in the threshold at which the correlation became significant. The number of TCRs above 1 in 1000 frequency did not change with DPC sensitization; there was no evidence of global repertoire structure alterations. Compared with pre-sensitization or healthy control sets, expanded TCRs formed significantly more large CDR3 similarity clusters, which is consistent with antigen-driven responses. Because all patients had alopecia, a presumed autoimmune disease, the immune response of the patients might differ from that of healthy individuals.

The V and J genes are TRBV7-2 and TRBJ2-3; TRBD2 is possibly the D segment (6 matching bases). This receptor was taken from a woman aged 50 to 65 with alopecia areata. Some clones in this sample may be carry-over from other donors' samples. This specimen was whole blood, taken in connection with sensitization to the hapten diphenylcyclopropenone (DPC). The CDR3 protein: CASSFNHQRAQYF. At the DNA level, the sequence is TGTGCCAGCAGCTTCAATCACCAGCGGGCGCAGTATTTT.